This TCR beta chain is drawn from a study of blood T cell repertoires in COVID-19. Background on the study: There were acute and convalescent COVID-19 samples, and they came from the United States, Italy and Spain. T cells, B-cell-depleted T cells, or PBMCs supplied cDNA or gDNA.

Trimming took 3 bases from V and 3 from J, leaving 14 bases between them. CDR1 and CDR2 from the germline V gene are LGHDT and YNNKEL (reference sequence). The CDR3 covers 15 residues. Per the original methods: Estimated nucleated cell counts came from reference gene primer amplification. TCRdb keeps only in-frame clones here, not all; method: immunoSEQ multiplex PCR. Clone size and V and J calls were adopted from that table, with D and trimming inferred from the DNA. The repertoire holds 200,000 to 250,000 clones, with roughly 88% as singletons. V gene TRBV3-1 (or the pseudogene TRBV3-2) combines with J gene TRBJ1-2, with D perhaps TRBD1 (6 bases). The source material was peripheral blood. This sequence was found in a man aged 18 to 29 with active or convalescent COVID-19. DNA for the CDR3: TGTGCCAGCAGCCAGGTGGGGGGGCGCCACTATGGCTACACCTTC. Translated, it gives CASSQVGGRHYGYTF.